Detailed here is one T cell receptor (beta chain). Other DNA variants within this sample encode the same CDR3. Original analysis: The authors estimated nucleated cell counts from reference gene primer amplification. TCRdb's copy holds only in-frame clones and misses some; the assay was immunoSEQ multiplex PCR. That table supplies the V and J calls and clone size; D and trimming were determined from the DNA. The sample yields about 180,000 clones, roughly 90% seen once. This specimen comes from a study of blood T cell repertoires in COVID-19. For the study at large: PBMCs, B-cell-depleted T cells, or T cells provided the cDNA or gDNA that made up the material.

V was trimmed by 1 base and J by 4 bases, leaving 5 bases between them. Germline assignment: CDR1 LNHDA and CDR2 SQIVND (reference sequence). The CDR3 is 13 residues long. Sequencing was carried out using peripheral blood. This TCR was recovered from a man in his forties or fifties with acute or convalescent COVID-19. This chain links TRBV19 with TRBJ1-5; D is undetermined. The CDR3 DNA reads TGTGCCAGTAGTATAGCGGTAAATCAGCCCCAGCATTTT. Protein product: CASSIAVNQPQHF.